This T cell receptor beta chain originates from a study of shared clonotypes between healthy human individuals. Whole-study context: A couple of female and a few male donors aged 18 to 49 were enrolled. General study findings and limits: The study drew on few donors, limiting represented genetic and exposure-history diversity.

Germline V CDR1 and CDR2: SGHAT, FQNNGV. V lost 1 base and J 9 bases, leaving 11 bases between the germline ends. The CDR3 has 13 residues. TCRdb's copy holds only in-frame clones and misses some; the assay was immunoSEQ multiplex PCR. The table lists about 500,000 clones, approximately 80% of them singletons, with more than 10% in the top ten. This clone was seen only once. Its antigen is as yet unknown. The source material was PBMCs. The rearrangement links TRBV11-2 to TRBJ2-3; D perhaps matches TRBD1 (6 bases). This TCR was sampled from a woman aged 40 to 55 in good health. Some clones in this sample may be carry-over from other donors' samples. The DNA for the CDR3 is TGTGCCAGCAGCTTAGGGCCAGGGGAAACGCAGTATTTT. It is translated as CASSLGPGETQYF.